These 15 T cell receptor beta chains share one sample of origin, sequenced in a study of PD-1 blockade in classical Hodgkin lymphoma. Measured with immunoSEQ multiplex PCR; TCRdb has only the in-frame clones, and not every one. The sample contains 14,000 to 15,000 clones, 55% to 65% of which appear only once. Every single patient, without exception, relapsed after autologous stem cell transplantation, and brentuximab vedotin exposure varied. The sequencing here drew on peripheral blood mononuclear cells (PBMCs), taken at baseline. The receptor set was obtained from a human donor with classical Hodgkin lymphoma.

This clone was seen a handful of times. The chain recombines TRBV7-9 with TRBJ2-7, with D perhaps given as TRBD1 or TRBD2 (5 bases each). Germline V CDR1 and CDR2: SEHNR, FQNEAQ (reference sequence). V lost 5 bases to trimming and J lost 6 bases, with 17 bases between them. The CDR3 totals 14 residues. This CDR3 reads CASSPRQGRVEQYF. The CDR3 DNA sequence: TGTGCCAGCAGCCCGAGGCAGGGACGGGTCGAGCAGTACTTC.

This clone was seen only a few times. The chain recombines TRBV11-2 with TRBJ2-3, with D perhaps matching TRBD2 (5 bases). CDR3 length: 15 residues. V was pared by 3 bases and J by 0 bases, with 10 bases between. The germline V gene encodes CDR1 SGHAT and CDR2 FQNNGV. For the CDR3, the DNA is TGTGCCAGCAGCTTCATGAGGACTAGCACAGATACGCAGTATTTT. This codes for CASSFMRTSTDTQYF.

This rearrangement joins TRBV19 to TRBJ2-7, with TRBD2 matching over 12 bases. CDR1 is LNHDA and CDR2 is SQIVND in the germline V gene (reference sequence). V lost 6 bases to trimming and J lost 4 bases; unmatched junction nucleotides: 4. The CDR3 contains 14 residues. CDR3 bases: TGTGCCAGTAGCGCAACTAGCGGGAGGTACGAGCAGTACTTC. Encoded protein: CASSATSGRYEQYF.

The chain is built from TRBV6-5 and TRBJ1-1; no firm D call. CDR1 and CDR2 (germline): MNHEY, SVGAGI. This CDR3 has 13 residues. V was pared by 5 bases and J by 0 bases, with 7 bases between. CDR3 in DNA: TGTGCCAGCAGTCCGGGCCTGAACACTGAAGCTTTCTTT. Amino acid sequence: CASSPGLNTEAFF.

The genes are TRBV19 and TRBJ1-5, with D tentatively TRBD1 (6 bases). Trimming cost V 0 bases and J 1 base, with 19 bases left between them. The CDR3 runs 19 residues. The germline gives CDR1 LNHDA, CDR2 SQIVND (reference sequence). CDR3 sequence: CASSIDRARQDYSNQPQHF. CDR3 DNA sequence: TGTGCCAGTAGTATAGATAGGGCCCGACAGGATTACAGCAATCAGCCCCAGCATTTT.

The CDR3 sequence is CASGFGGETQYF. The CDR3 nucleotides read TGTGCTAGCGGATTCGGAGGAGAGACCCAGTACTTC. V gene TRBV12-5 combines with J gene TRBJ2-5; D possibly corresponds to TRBD2 (5 bases). V lost 9 bases to trimming and J lost 4 bases, with 12 bases between them. Germline values: CDR1 LGHNT, CDR2 FRNRAP. This CDR3 is 12 amino acids long. Using reference TRBV12-5 and TRBJ2-5 for the parts outside the CDR3, the full variable domain is DARVTQTPRHKVTEMGQEVTMRCQPILGHNTVFWYRQTMMQGLELLAYFRNRAPLDDSGMPKDRFSAEMPDATLATLKIQPSEPRDSAVYFCASGFGGETQYFGPGTRLLVL.

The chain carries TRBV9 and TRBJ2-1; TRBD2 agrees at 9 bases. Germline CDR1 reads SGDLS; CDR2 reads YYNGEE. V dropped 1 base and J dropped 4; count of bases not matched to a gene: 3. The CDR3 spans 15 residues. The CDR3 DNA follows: TGTGCCAGCAGCGTAACTAGCGGGCCGTACAATGAGCAGTTCTTC. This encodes CASSVTSGPYNEQFF.

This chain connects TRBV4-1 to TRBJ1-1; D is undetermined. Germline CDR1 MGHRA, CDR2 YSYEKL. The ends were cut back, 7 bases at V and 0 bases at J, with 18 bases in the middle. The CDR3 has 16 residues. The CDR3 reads CASTLRAGVMNTEAFF. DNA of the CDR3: TGCGCCAGCACTCTTCGGGCAGGCGTCATGAACACTGAAGCTTTCTTT.

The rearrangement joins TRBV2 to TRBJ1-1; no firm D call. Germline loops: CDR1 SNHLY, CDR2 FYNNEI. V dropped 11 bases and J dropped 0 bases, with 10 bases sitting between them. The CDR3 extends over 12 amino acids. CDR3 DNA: TGTGCCGTTCGTGGGATGAACACTGAAGCTTTCTTT. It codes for CAVRGMNTEAFF. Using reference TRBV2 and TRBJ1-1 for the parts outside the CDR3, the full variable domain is EPEVTQTPSHQVTQMGQEVILRCVPISNHLYFYWYRQILGQKVEFLVSFYNNEISEKSEIFDDQFSVERPDGSNFTLKIRSTKLEDSAMYFCAVRGMNTEAFFGQGTRLTVV.

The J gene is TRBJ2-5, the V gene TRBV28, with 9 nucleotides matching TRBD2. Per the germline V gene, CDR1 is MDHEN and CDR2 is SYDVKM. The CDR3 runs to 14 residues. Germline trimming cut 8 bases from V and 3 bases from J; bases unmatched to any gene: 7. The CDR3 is CASRAGGAEETQYF. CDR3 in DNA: TGTGCCAGCCGAGCGGGAGGTGCGGAAGAGACCCAGTACTTC.

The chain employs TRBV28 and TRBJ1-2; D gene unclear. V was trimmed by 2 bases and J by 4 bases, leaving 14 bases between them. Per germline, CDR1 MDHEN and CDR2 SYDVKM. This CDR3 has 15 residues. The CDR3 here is CASSLAPQGSYGYTF. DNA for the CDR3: TGTGCCAGCAGTTTAGCCCCACAAGGGAGCTATGGCTACACCTTC.

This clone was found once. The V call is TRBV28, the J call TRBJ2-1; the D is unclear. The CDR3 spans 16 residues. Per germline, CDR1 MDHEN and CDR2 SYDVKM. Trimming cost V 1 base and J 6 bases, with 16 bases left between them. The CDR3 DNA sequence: TGTGCCAGCAGTTTATTTGGGCAGGCCCCCCGCAATGAGCAGTTCTTC. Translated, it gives CASSLFGQAPRNEQFF.

The CDR3 bases are TGTGCCAGCAGTGAAACTTGGCGGGGGGAAGAGACCCAGTACTTC. It yields the protein CASSETWRGEETQYF. The chain uses TRBV6-1 and TRBJ2-5; 8 positions match TRBD2. Germline CDR1 reads MNHNS; CDR2 reads SASEGT. The CDR3 is 15 residues long. The J segment lost 3 bases and the V segment lost 2 bases, leaving 5 bases of the junction unmatched.

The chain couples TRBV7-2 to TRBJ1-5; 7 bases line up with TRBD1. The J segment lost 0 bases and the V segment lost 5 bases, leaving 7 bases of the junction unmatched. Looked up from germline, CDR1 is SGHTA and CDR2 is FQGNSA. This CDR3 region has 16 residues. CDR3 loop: CASSPTTGDSNQPQHF. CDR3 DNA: TGTGCCAGCAGCCCTACCACAGGGGATAGCAATCAGCCCCAGCATTTT.

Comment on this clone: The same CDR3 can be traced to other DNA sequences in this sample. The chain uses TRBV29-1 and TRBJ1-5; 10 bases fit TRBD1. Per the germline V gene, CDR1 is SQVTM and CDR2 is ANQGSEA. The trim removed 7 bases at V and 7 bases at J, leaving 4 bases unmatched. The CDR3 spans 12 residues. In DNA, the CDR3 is TGCAGCGCAGGGACAGGGGCCCAGCCCCAGCATTTT. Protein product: CSAGTGAQPQHF.